This T cell receptor (beta chain) was sequenced in a study of siplizumab effects on memory and regulatory T cells. Study-wide points: Where siplizumab was present, mappable alloreactive CD4+ clones averaged almost 70% Treg-derived, compared with approximately 25% in controls.

The CDR3 runs to 10 residues. Germline V gene data show CDR1 as SEHNR and CDR2 as FQNEAQ (reference sequence). Between the trimmed V and J ends, which lost 5 bases and 7 bases, there was a span of 6 bases. Assay used: immunoSEQ multiplex PCR; TCRdb lists only in-frame clones, some missing. The sample has 100,000 or so clones, 75% to 95% seen once; the top ten hold under 3%. As concerns this clone: Its antigen is unidentified.

Sequenced material: CD4+ T cells sorted from blood. The clonotype was recovered from a human donor in good health. Some clones in this sample may be carry-over from other donors' samples. The chain links TRBV7-9 to TRBJ2-7; no definite D call. CDR3 sequence reads: CASSLWEQYF. CDR3 sequence (DNA): TGTGCCAGCAGCCTGTGGGAGCAGTACTTC.